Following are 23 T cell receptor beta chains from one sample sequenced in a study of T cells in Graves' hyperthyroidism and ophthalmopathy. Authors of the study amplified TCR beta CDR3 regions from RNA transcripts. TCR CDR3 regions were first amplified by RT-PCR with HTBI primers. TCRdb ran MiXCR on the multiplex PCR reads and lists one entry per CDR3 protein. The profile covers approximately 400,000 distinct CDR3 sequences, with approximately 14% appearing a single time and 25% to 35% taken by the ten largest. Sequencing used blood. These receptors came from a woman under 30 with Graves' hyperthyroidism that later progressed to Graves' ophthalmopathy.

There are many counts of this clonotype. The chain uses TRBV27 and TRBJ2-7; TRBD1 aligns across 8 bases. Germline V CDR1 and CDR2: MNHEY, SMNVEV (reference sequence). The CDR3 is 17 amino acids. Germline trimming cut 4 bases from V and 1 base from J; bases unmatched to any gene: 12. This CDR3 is CASSSSRSGTGSYEQYF. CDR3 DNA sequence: TGTGCCAGCAGTTCTTCCCGCTCCGGGACAGGATCCTACGAGCAGTACTTC.

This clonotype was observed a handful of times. As DNA, the CDR3 is TGTGCCAGCAGCCAGGCACGGTTCGATGGCTACACCTTC. It yields the protein CASSQARFDGYTF. This rearrangement joins TRBV3-1 to TRBJ1-2; D gene unclear. The germline gives CDR1 LGHDT, CDR2 YNNKEL (reference sequence). The length of the CDR3 is 13 residues. V lost 3 bases and J lost 6, with 11 bases in between.

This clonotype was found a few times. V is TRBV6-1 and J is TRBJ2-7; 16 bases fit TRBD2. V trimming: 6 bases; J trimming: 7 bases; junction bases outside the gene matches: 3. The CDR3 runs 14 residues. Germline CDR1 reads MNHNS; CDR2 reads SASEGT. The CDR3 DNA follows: TGTGCCAGCAGGTGGGGACTAGCGGGAGGGGAGCAGTACTTC. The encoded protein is CASRWGLAGGEQYF.

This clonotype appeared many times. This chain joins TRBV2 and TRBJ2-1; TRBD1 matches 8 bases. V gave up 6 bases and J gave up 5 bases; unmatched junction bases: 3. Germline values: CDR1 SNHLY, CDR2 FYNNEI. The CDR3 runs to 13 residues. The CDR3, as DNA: TGTGCCAGCAGGAGGGACAGGAACAATGAGCAGTTCTTC. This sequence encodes CASRRDRNNEQFF.

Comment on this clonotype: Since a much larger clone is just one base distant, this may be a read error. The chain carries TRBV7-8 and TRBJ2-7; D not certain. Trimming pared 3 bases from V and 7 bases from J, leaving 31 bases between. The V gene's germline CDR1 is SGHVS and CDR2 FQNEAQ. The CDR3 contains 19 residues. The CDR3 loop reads CASSLGITLADPSTREQYF. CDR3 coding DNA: TGTGCCAGCAGCTTGGGTATTACGCTGGCGGACCCCTCGACGCGGGAGCAGTACTTC.

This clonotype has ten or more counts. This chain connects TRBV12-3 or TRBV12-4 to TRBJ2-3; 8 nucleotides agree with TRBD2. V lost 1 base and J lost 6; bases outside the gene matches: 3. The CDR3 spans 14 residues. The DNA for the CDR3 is TGTGCCAGCAGTTTAGGACTAGCGTTGGATACGCAGTATTTT. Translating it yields CASSLGLALDTQYF.

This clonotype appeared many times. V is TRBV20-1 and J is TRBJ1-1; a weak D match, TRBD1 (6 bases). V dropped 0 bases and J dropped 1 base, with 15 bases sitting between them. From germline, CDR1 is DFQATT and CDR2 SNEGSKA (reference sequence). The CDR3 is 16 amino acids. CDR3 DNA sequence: TGCAGTGCTAGAGATATTTACAGGGAGAAGAACACTGAAGCTTTCTTT. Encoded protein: CSARDIYREKNTEAFF.

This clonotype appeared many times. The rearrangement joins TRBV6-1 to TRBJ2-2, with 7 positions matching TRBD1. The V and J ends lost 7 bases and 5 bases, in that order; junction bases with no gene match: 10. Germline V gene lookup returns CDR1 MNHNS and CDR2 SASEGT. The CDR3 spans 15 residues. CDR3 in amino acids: CASIPTGSGTGELFF. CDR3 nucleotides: TGTGCCAGCATACCGACAGGGTCCGGAACCGGGGAGCTGTTTTTT.

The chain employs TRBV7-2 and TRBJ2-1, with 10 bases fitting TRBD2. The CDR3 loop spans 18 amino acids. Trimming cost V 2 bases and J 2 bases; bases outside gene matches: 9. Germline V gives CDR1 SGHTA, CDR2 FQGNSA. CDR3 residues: CASSLTLAGVGAYNEQFF. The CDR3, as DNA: TGTGCCAGCAGCTTAACCCTAGCGGGAGTGGGGGCCTACAATGAGCAGTTCTTC.

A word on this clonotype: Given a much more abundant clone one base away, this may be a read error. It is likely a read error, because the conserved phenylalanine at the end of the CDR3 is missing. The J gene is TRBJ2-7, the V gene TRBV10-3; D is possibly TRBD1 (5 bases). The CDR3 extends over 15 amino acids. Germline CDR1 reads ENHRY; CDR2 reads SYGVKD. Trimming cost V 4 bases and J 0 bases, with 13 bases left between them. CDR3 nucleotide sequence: TGTGCCATCAGTGGCCAACAGGCGAGCTCCTACGAGCAGTACTAC. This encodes CAISGQQASSYEQYY.

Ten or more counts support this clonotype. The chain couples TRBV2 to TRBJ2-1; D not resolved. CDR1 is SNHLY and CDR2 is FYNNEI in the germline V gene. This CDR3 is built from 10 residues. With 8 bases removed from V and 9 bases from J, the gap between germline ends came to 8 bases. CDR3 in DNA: TGTGCCAGCGCGATTAGTGAGCAGTTCTTC. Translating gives CASAISEQFF. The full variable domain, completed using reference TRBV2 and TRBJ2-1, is EPEVTQTPSHQVTQMGQEVILRCVPISNHLYFYWYRQILGQKVEFLVSFYNNEISEKSEIFDDQFSVERPDGSNFTLKIRSTKLEDSAMYFCASAISEQFFGPGTRLTVL.

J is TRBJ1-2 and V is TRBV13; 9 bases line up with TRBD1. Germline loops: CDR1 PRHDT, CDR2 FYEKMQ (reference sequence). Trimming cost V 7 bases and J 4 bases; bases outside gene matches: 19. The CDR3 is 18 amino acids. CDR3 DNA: TGTGCCAGCAAGGGGGTCACAGGGGGCGTGTGGTGGGGCTATGGCTACACCTTC. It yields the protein CASKGVTGGVWWGYGYTF.

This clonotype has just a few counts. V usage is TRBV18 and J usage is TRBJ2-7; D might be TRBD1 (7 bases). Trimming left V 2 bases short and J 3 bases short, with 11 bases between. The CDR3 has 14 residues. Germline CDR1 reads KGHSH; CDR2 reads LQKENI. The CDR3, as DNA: TGTGCCAGCTCACCAGGACAGGAGGGCTACGAGCAGTACTTC. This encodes CASSPGQEGYEQYF.

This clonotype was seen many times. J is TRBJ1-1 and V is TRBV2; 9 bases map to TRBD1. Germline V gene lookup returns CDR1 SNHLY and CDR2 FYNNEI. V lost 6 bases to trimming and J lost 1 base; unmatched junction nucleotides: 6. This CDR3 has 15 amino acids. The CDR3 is CASSLRDRANTEAFF. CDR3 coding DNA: TGTGCCAGCAGCCTCCGGGACAGGGCGAACACTGAAGCTTTCTTT.

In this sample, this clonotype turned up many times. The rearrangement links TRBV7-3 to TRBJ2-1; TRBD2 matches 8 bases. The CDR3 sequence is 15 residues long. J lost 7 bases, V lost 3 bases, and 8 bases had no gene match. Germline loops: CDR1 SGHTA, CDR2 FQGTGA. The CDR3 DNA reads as TGTGCCAGCAGCTTTAATGCGGGAGGAGGAAATGAGCAGTTCTTC. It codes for CASSFNAGGGNEQFF.

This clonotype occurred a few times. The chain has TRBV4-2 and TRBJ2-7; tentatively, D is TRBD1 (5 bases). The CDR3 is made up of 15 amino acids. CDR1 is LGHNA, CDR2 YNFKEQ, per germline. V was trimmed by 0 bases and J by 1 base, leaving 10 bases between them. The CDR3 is CASSQEQVVSYEQYF. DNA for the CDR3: TGTGCCAGCAGCCAAGAACAGGTTGTTTCCTACGAGCAGTACTTC.

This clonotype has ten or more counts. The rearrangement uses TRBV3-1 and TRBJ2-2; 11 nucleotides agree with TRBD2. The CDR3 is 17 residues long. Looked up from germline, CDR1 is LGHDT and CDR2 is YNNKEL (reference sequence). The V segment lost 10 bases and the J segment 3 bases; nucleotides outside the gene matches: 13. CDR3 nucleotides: TGTGCCACCTCCAGGGGGGGACTAGCGGTATACACCGGGGAGCTGTTTTTT. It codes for CATSRGGLAVYTGELFF.

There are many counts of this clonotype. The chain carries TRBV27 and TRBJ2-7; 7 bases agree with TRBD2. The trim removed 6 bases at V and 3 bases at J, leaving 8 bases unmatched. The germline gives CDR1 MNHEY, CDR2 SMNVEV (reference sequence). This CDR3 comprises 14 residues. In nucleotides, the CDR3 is TGTGCCAGCAGGGGCGGGGGTTCGTTCTACGAGCAGTACTTC. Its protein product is CASRGGGSFYEQYF.

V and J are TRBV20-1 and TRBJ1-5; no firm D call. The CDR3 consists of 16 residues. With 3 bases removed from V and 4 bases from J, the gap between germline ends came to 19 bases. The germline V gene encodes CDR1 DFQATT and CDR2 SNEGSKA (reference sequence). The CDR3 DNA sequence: TGCAGTGCTAGCGATCACAGAATCACCTTAAATCAGCCCCAGCATTTT. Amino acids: CSASDHRITLNQPQHF.

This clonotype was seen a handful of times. The CDR3 sequence is CASSPPLGGQETQYF. As DNA, the CDR3 is TGCGCCAGCAGCCCGCCACTTGGGGGCCAAGAGACCCAGTACTTC. The V gene is TRBV5-1, the J gene TRBJ2-5; D tentatively reads TRBD1 or TRBD2 (5 bases each). Between the trimmed V and J ends, which lost 4 bases and 1 base, there was a span of 14 bases. The CDR3 has 15 amino acids. CDR1 and CDR2 (germline): SGHRS, YFSETQ.

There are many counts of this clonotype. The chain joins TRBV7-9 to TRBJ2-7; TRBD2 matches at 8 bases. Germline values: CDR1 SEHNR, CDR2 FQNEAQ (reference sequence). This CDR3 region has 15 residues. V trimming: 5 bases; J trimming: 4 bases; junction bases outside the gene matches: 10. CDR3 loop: CASSPGGGLEYEQYF. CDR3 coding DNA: TGTGCCAGCAGCCCCGGGGGGGGATTGGAGTACGAGCAGTACTTC.

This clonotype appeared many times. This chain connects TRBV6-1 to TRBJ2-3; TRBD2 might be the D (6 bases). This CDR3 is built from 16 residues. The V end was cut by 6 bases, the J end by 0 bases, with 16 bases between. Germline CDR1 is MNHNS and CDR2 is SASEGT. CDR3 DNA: TGTGCCAGCAGCACACTTAGCGGTGTCAGCACAGATACGCAGTATTTT. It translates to CASSTLSGVSTDTQYF.

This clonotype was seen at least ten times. In DNA, the CDR3 is TGCGCCAGCACGCCCCTAGCGGGCGGGGAGCTGTTTTTT. As protein: CASTPLAGGELFF. The chain couples TRBV5-1 to TRBJ2-2, with 8 bases fitting TRBD2. CDR1 and CDR2 from the germline V gene are SGHRS and YFSETQ. The junction had 5 bases not matched to a gene; V was cut back by 6 bases and J by 7 bases. This CDR3 region has 13 residues.